These T cell receptor beta chains were read from a single sample in a study of beta chain features in type 1 diabetes. Sequencing used immunoSEQ multiplex PCR; TCRdb keeps in-frame clones, though not all of them. The sample holds 970,000 or so clones, about a sixth seen once. Input material: naive CD4+ T cells from blood. These receptors originate from a woman aged 18-30 years in good health. Both conserved end residues are part of each CDR3. Fields, in order: V gene, D gene, J gene, CDR3 protein. A D gene is named only where the DNA matches it firmly.

TRBV5-1	-	TRBJ1-2	CASSLEFYGYTF
TRBV28	-	TRBJ2-5	CASLGGEWLAQYF
TRBV7-2	-	TRBJ1-1	CASSLVSGSTEAFF
TRBV18	-	TRBJ2-3	CASSPTPPGGPTDTQYF
TRBV10-3	TRBD2	TRBJ2-5	CAISDPSGRRETQYF
TRBV6-5	-	TRBJ1-5	CASSSHRGGEPQHF
TRBV29-1	-	TRBJ2-5	CSVAFDSETQYF
TRBV11-2	TRBD1	TRBJ2-3	CASSSDRVGQYF
TRBV9	-	TRBJ1-4	CASSVSGGTPAFEKLFF
TRBV7-9	TRBD2	TRBJ2-1	CASSPGSGSYNEQFF
TRBV7-9	-	TRBJ1-5	CASSLNSNQPQHF